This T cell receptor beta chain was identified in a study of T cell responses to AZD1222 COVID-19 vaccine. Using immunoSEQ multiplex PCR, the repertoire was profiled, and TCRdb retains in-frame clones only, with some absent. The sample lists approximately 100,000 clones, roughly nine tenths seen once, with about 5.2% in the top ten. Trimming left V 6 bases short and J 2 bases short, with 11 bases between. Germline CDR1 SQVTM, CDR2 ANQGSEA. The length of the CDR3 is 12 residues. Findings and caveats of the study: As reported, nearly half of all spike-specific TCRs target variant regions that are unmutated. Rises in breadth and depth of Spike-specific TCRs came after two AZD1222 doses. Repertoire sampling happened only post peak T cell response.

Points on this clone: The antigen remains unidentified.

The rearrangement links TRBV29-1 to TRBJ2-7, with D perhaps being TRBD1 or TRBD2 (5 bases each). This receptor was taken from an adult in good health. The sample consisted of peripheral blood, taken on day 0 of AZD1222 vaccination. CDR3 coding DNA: TGCAGCGTCGGGGCCTCCCCCTACGAGCAGTACTTC. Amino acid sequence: CSVGASPYEQYF.